What follows is one T cell receptor beta chain and its context. Germline V CDR1 and CDR2: SGHAT, FQNNGV. CDR3 length: 19 residues. V shed 2 bases, J shed 3 bases, and the junction held 11 bases outside the gene matches. The method was immunoSEQ multiplex PCR; TCRdb's version includes in-frame clones alone and lacks a portion of them. The sample lists about 150,000 clones; approximately 92% were seen once. The sample belongs to a study of blood T cell repertoires in COVID-19. V usage is TRBV11-2 and J usage is TRBJ2-2, with 11 nucleotides matching TRBD2. The specimen sequenced was peripheral blood. This sequence was found in a woman aged 55-69 years with active COVID-19. The CDR3 spells CASSLPLSRLAGYTGELFF. The DNA of the CDR3 is TGTGCCAGCAGCTTACCCCTATCCCGACTAGCGGGGTACACCGGGGAGCTGTTTTTT.